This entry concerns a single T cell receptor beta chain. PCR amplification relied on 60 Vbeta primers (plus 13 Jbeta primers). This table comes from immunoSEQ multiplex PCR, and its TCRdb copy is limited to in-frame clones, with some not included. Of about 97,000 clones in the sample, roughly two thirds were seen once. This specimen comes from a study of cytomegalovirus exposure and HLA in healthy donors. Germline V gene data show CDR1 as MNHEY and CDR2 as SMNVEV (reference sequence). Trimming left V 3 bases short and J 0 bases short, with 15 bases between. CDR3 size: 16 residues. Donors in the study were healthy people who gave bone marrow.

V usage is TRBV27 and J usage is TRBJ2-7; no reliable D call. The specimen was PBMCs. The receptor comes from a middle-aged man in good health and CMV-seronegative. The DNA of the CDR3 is TGTGCCAGCAGTTTTTCATTCAGTACAGACTCCTACGAGCAGTACTTC. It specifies CASSFSFSTDSYEQYF.